This entry lists 17 T cell receptor beta chains sequenced from one sample in a study of control samples from healthy donors and cancer patients. Libraries were prepared by immunoSEQ multiplex PCR; TCRdb keeps only in-frame clonotypes and omits some of them. The data contain around 120,000 clones, over 85% of them singletons. Sequences were obtained from blood. These receptors came from a young man in good health.

The chain carries TRBV6-1 and TRBJ2-1, with 7 bases matching TRBD2. The V gene end was trimmed by 2 bases and the J gene end by 9 bases; junction bases not matched to a gene: 13. The length of the CDR3 is 16 residues. The germline CDR1 and CDR2 sequences are MNHNS and SASEGT. The DNA for the CDR3 is TGTGCCAGCAGTGAAATGGGCGGGGGAACGTATCGTGAGCAGTTCTTC. Translated, it gives CASSEMGGGTYREQFF.

The chain combines TRBV11-2 with TRBJ2-7; a possible D gene is TRBD1 (5 bases). The CDR3 covers 15 residues. Per the germline V gene, CDR1 is SGHAT and CDR2 is FQNNGV. Trimming removed 0 bases from V and 0 bases from J, with 9 bases in between. CDR3 sequence (DNA): TGTGCCAGCAGCTTAGACCTGACAGTCTCCTACGAGCAGTACTTC. Protein product: CASSLDLTVSYEQYF. The variable domain in full, with the rest retrieved from reference TRBV11-2 and TRBJ2-7, is EAGVAQSPRYKIIEKRQSVAFWCNPISGHATLYWYQQILGQGPKLLIQFQNNGVVDDSQLPKDRFSAERLKGVDSTLKIQPAKLEDSAVYLCASSLDLTVSYEQYFGPGTRLTVT.

The CDR3 DNA sequence: TGTGCCAGCAGCTTAGTCGCTCCAACTAATGAAAAACTGTTTTTT. Translating it yields CASSLVAPTNEKLFF. V usage is TRBV7-8 and J usage is TRBJ1-4; D unresolved. Germline CDR1 SGHVS, CDR2 FQNEAQ. Trimming stripped 1 base from V and 0 bases from J, with 6 bases between. The CDR3 sequence is 15 residues long.

The gene calls are TRBV6-2 or TRBV6-3 and TRBJ2-5; D not resolved. V lost 0 bases and J lost 9, with 11 bases in between. The CDR3 runs to 13 residues. The germline V gene has CDR1 MNHEY and CDR2 SVGEGT. The CDR3 coding sequence is TGTGCCAGCAGTTACTCTTCCGGCCAGGCCCAGTACTTC. This translates into CASSYSSGQAQYF.

The J gene is TRBJ1-5, the V gene TRBV21-1; TRBD1 is the table's D call and was not checked against the DNA. TRBV21-1 counts as a pseudogene. The CDR3 spans 18 residues. The CDR3 DNA is TGTGCCAGCAGCAAAGGGGACGACAGGGGCGATAGCAATCAGCCCCAGCATTTT. Its translation is CASSKGDDRGDSNQPQHF.

This chain links TRBV7-2 with TRBJ2-3; D not resolved. The CDR3 extends over 12 amino acids. Germline assignment: CDR1 SGHTA and CDR2 FQGNSA. The V end was cut by 4 bases, the J end by 7 bases, with 9 bases between. Here the CDR3 DNA reads TGTGCCAGCAGCTCCGATCGGAATACGCAGTATTTT. It specifies CASSSDRNTQYF.

V usage is TRBV9 and J usage is TRBJ1-3; the D is unclear. The CDR3 runs to 12 residues. Between the trimmed V and J ends, which lost 4 bases and 4 bases, there was a span of 6 bases. Looked up from germline, CDR1 is SGDLS and CDR2 is YYNGEE. CDR3 sequence reads: CASSPTGNTIYF. CDR3 nucleotides: TGTGCCAGCAGCCCCACAGGAAACACCATATATTTT.

The V and J genes are TRBV7-9 and TRBJ2-7, with D hard to call. The germline gives CDR1 SEHNR, CDR2 FQNEAQ (reference sequence). V gave up 0 bases and J gave up 2 bases, with 8 bases separating them. The CDR3 loop spans 14 amino acids. The CDR3 region is CASSLANKAYEQYF. DNA for the CDR3: TGTGCCAGCAGCTTAGCCAACAAGGCCTACGAGCAGTACTTC.

This clone was found once. This chain links TRBV6-5 with TRBJ1-5; no clear D gene. Per germline, CDR1 MNHEY and CDR2 SVGAGI. CDR3 length: 16 amino acids. Trimming shortened V by 2 bases and J by 3 bases, and 14 bases separated the two germline ends. The CDR3 sequence is CASSYTRARANQPQHF. The CDR3 region has the DNA TGTGCCAGCAGTTACACGCGGGCTAGGGCCAATCAGCCCCAGCATTTT.

The chain joins TRBV3-1 (or the pseudogene TRBV3-2) to TRBJ1-3; tentatively, D is TRBD1 (6 bases). Germline V gives CDR1 LGHDT, CDR2 YNNKEL (reference sequence). The V and J ends lost 4 bases and 0 bases respectively, with 10 bases between them. CDR3 length: 15 residues. CDR3 protein: CASSLDRSSGNTIYF. Here the CDR3 DNA reads TGTGCCAGCAGCCTCGACAGGAGCTCTGGAAACACCATATATTTT.

The chain combines TRBV19 with TRBJ2-2; D could derive from TRBD1 or TRBD2 (6 bases each). Deletions cut 3 bases from V and 5 bases from J, with 13 bases between. The CDR3 covers 15 residues. CDR1 LNHDA and CDR2 SQIVND come from the germline V gene (reference sequence). DNA of the CDR3: TGTGCCAGTAGTATTCCAGGGGCGGGGACCGGGGAGCTGTTTTTT. Amino acids: CASSIPGAGTGELFF.

The rearrangement uses TRBV5-1 and TRBJ1-2; TRBD1 matches 10 bases. V trimming: 0 bases; J trimming: 5 bases; junction bases outside the gene matches: 10. The CDR3 sequence is 17 residues long. Germline assignment: CDR1 SGHRS and CDR2 YFSETQ. In DNA form, the CDR3 reads TGCGCCAGCAGCTTGGATGGGACAGGGGCGATAAGTTATGGCTACACCTTC. This sequence encodes CASSLDGTGAISYGYTF. The whole variable domain, remainder taken from reference TRBV5-1 and TRBJ1-2, is KAGVTQTPRYLIKTRGQQVTLSCSPISGHRSVSWYQQTPGQGLQFLFEYFSETQRNKGNFPGRFSGRQFSNSRSEMNVSTLELGDSALYLCASSLDGTGAISYGYTFGSGTRLTVV.

The chain uses TRBV6-2 or TRBV6-3 and TRBJ1-2; D not resolved. V was pared by 5 bases and J by 5 bases, with 15 bases between. CDR3 size: 14 residues. CDR1 and CDR2 from the germline V gene are MNHEY and SVGEGT. CDR3 nucleotide sequence: TGTGCCAGCAGTAACCTCCGGTTCCCTTATGGCTACACCTTC. Its translation: CASSNLRFPYGYTF.

J is TRBJ2-2 and V is TRBV15, with 7 nucleotides matching TRBD1. Germline-derived CDR1 and CDR2 are LNHNV and YYDKDF (reference sequence). CDR3 length: 14 amino acids. Unmatched junction bases numbered 1, after V lost 5 bases and J lost 1 base. The CDR3 DNA sequence: TGTGCCACCAGCCGGACAGGGAACACCGGGGAGCTGTTTTTT. Protein: CATSRTGNTGELFF.

V is TRBV10-1 and J is TRBJ2-3; D is undetermined. V lost 3 bases and J lost 6, with 19 bases in between. The CDR3 length is 16 residues. Germline assignment: CDR1 WNHNN and CDR2 SYGVQD (reference sequence). The CDR3 is CASSDRGPRTADTQYF. In DNA, the CDR3 is TGCGCCAGCAGTGACAGAGGACCGCGCACGGCCGATACGCAGTATTTT.

The chain joins TRBV4-1 to TRBJ1-1; D might be TRBD1 (5 bases). This CDR3 contains 15 residues. Germline V lookup: CDR1 MGHRA, CDR2 YSYEKL. Trimming took off 4 bases at V and 1 base at J, with 13 bases between the two ends. In nucleotides, the CDR3 is TGCGCCAGCAGCCCCGCCCCCCAGGGGAACACTGAAGCTTTCTTT. This gives the protein CASSPAPQGNTEAFF.

The chain employs TRBV6-5 and TRBJ2-7; either TRBD1 or TRBD2 may fit D (5 bases each). CDR1 and CDR2 (germline): MNHEY, SVGAGI. CDR3 length: 15 amino acids. V was cut by 6 bases and J by 7 bases, with 22 bases left in between. The CDR3 sequence is CASRVADTLPGEQYF. Here the CDR3 DNA reads TGTGCCAGCAGGGTCGCGGACACCCTCCCGGGGGAGCAGTACTTC.